Below, 12 T cell receptor beta chains from the same sample are listed, as sequenced in a study of blood T cell repertoires in COVID-19. Produced via immunoSEQ multiplex PCR; TCRdb's table is partial and in-frame only. The table lists about 210,000 clones, just under 85% of them singletons, with 7.6% in the top ten. Sample: peripheral blood. The origin of the receptors is a woman in her fifties or sixties with active or convalescent COVID-19.

This clone turned up a few times. V and J are TRBV4-1 and TRBJ1-6; D is undetermined. V dropped 0 bases and J dropped 6 bases, with 12 bases sitting between them. The CDR3 covers 16 residues. Looked up from germline, CDR1 is MGHRA and CDR2 is YSYEKL. CDR3 loop: CASSQEGGAVNSPLHF. CDR3 in DNA: TGCGCCAGCAGCCAAGAAGGAGGAGCGGTTAATTCACCCCTCCACTTT.

The chain uses TRBV7-9 and TRBJ2-3; 9 bases line up with TRBD2. Per germline, CDR1 SEHNR and CDR2 FQNEAQ (reference sequence). V trimming: 5 bases; J trimming: 6 bases; junction bases outside the gene matches: 12. CDR3 size: 16 residues. Written as DNA, the CDR3 is TGTGCCAGCAGCACGGGACTAGCTGGGGGTGGTGATACGCAGTATTTT. It codes for CASSTGLAGGGDTQYF.

V usage is TRBV7-9 and J usage is TRBJ2-7; D unresolved. The CDR3 is 13 residues long. Germline V lookup: CDR1 SEHNR, CDR2 FQNEAQ (reference sequence). Trimming left V 2 bases short and J 9 bases short, with 14 bases between. The CDR3 DNA sequence: TGTGCCAGCAGCTTAAATCTGGAGACGCGGCAGTACTTC. It yields the protein CASSLNLETRQYF.

The CDR3: CASRHSAGTGYDNQPQHF. The CDR3 coding sequence is TGTGCCAGCAGGCATAGCGCCGGGACAGGGTATGACAATCAGCCCCAGCATTTT. This chain links TRBV7-3 with TRBJ1-5; 9 bases align to TRBD1. With V trimmed by 6 bases and J by 3 bases, 15 bases remained unmatched. The CDR3 covers 18 residues. Per the germline V gene, CDR1 is SGHTA and CDR2 is FQGTGA.

CDR3 nucleotide sequence: TGTGCCAGCAGCTCCCGACAGGTTGAAGCTTTCTTT. This encodes CASSSRQVEAFF. This rearrangement joins TRBV7-9 to TRBJ1-1, with D maybe TRBD1 (6 bases). Trimming stripped 4 bases from V and 7 bases from J, with 10 bases between. Germline loops: CDR1 SEHNR, CDR2 FQNEAQ (reference sequence). This CDR3 has 12 amino acids.

This chain joins TRBV29-1 and TRBJ1-1; D possibly corresponds to TRBD1 (5 bases). The CDR3 has 12 residues. Trimming stripped 7 bases from V and 4 bases from J, with 13 bases between. CDR1 SQVTM and CDR2 ANQGSEA come from the germline V gene. CDR3 residues: CSGNGGSTEAFF. The CDR3 nucleotides read TGCAGCGGCAACGGGGGGTCCACTGAAGCTTTCTTT.

This clone was picked up one time. This chain connects TRBV15 to TRBJ1-4, with TRBD1 matching 7 bases. The CDR3 loop spans 16 amino acids. Trimming at V came to 5 bases and at J to 0 bases, leaving 6 bases not matched to a gene. Germline CDR1 LNHNV, CDR2 YYDKDF (reference sequence). CDR3 residues: CATSWGQTATNEKLFF. CDR3 coding DNA: TGTGCCACCAGCTGGGGACAGACAGCAACTAATGAAAAACTGTTTTTT.

The chain combines TRBV9 with TRBJ2-1; weak D call: TRBD1 (7 bases). Trimming removed 0 bases at V and 5 bases at J, with 15 bases between. CDR1 SGDLS and CDR2 YYNGEE come from the germline V gene. This CDR3 spans 16 amino acids. The CDR3 spells CASSVAYQGGHNEQFF. The CDR3 DNA reads TGTGCCAGCAGCGTAGCTTATCAGGGGGGACACAATGAGCAGTTCTTC.

This chain connects TRBV28 to TRBJ1-6; no reliable D call. CDR1 is MDHEN, CDR2 SYDVKM, per germline. The CDR3 sequence is 13 residues long. V lost 2 bases and J lost 7, with 6 bases in between. This CDR3 is CASSLGGNSPLHF. CDR3 in DNA: TGTGCCAGCAGTTTAGGAGGGAATTCACCCCTCCACTTT.

A remark on this clone: One end of the junction varies from germline; a read error may be responsible. The rearrangement uses TRBV5-4 and TRBJ1-2; a possible D gene is TRBD1 (5 bases). CDR1 is SGHNT, CDR2 YYREEE, per germline (reference sequence). This CDR3 region has 13 residues. CDR3 DNA: TGTGCCAGCAGCTTGTCTGGGGACTACGGCTACACCTTC. Encoded protein: CASSLSGDYGYTF.

This sequence joins TRBV24-1 and TRBJ1-2, with D unclear. Trimming took 4 bases from V and 8 from J, leaving 19 bases between them. CDR3 length: 15 residues. Germline values: CDR1 KGHDR, CDR2 SFDVKD. The CDR3 region is CATSDANPGVGGYTF. DNA for the CDR3: TGTGCCACCAGTGACGCCAATCCCGGGGTTGGGGGCTACACCTTC.

The CDR3 sequence: CASSLESNQPQHF. CDR3 nucleotides: TGTGCCAGCAGCTTAGAGAGCAATCAGCCCCAGCATTTT. The gene calls are TRBV6-4 and TRBJ1-5; D call uncertain. The CDR3 totals 13 residues. In germline, CDR1 is MRHNA, CDR2 SNTAGT. Between the trimmed V and J ends, which lost 6 bases and 1 base, there was a span of 7 bases.